Listed below are T cell receptor beta chains from one sample, sequenced in a study of cytomegalovirus exposure and HLA in healthy donors. Using immunoSEQ multiplex PCR, the repertoire was profiled, and TCRdb retains in-frame clones only, with some absent. The sample has 90,000 to 120,000 clones; around 77% are singletons. The source material was PBMCs. The receptors come from a male donor in good health and CMV-seronegative. Both conserved end residues are part of each CDR3. The D gene is left open where the match is weak. Rows may omit the clone size; those that give it use once, few, many or a size class.

>TRBJ2-7|.|TRBV28|.
CASRISLSNYEQYF
TGTGCCAGCAGGATCTCACTAAGTAACTACGAGCAGTACTTC
>TRBJ2-4|.|TRBV11-2|.
CASSPPGARNIQYF
TGTGCCAGCAGCCCACCGGGAGCAAGGAACATTCAGTACTTC
>TRBJ2-1|.|TRBV27|.
CASSSPAQGYEQFF
TGTGCCAGCAGTTCCCCCGCACAGGGCTATGAGCAGTTCTTC
>TRBJ2-1|TRBD2|TRBV14|.
CASSQVAHLAARYNEQFF
TGTGCCAGCAGCCAAGTGGCCCATCTAGCGGCCCGATACAATGAGCAGTTCTTC
>TRBJ1-1|.|TRBV30|.
CAWSVPVMNTEAFF
TGTGCCTGGAGTGTCCCGGTAATGAACACTGAAGCTTTCTTT
>TRBJ1-1|.|TRBV11-2|.
CASSLGQREAFF
TGTGCCAGCAGCTTAGGACAGAGAGAAGCTTTCTTT
>TRBJ2-2|TRBD2|TRBV7-9|.
CASSLSGRDTGELFF
TGTGCCAGCAGCCTTAGCGGGAGGGACACCGGGGAGCTGTTTTTT
>TRBJ2-5|TRBD2|TRBV14|once
CASSILGGRTETQYF
TGTGCCAGCAGCATTTTGGGCGGGAGGACAGAGACCCAGTACTTC
>TRBJ1-2|TRBD1|TRBV6-5|.
CASSRGQGDGYTF
TGTGCCAGCAGCCGCGGACAGGGAGATGGCTACACCTTC
>TRBJ2-3|.|TRBV5-4|few
CAIRTGLADTQYF
TGTGCCATCCGGACGGGGTTGGCAGATACGCAGTATTTT
>TRBJ2-2|TRBD2|TRBV7-2|few
CASSHTSGSYTGELFF
TGTGCCAGCAGCCATACTAGCGGGAGTTACACCGGGGAGCTGTTTTTT
>TRBJ1-1|.|TRBV5-1|few
CASSLGGTGTEAFF
TGCGCCAGCAGCTTGGGCGGGACGGGCACTGAAGCTTTCTTT
>TRBJ2-1|.|TRBV5-4|few
CASSGANRFSGDEQFF
TGTGCCAGCAGTGGGGCAAACAGATTCTCAGGGGATGAGCAGTTCTTC
>TRBJ2-3|TRBD2|TRBV7-9|.
CASSLDVPGLAGATDTQYF
TGTGCCAGCAGCTTAGACGTCCCGGGACTAGCGGGAGCAACAGATACGCAGTATTTT
>TRBJ2-1|TRBD2|TRBV5-4|.
CASSPGGLAGLSYNEQFF
TGTGCCAGCAGCCCGGGAGGGCTAGCGGGACTCTCCTACAATGAGCAGTTCTTC
>TRBJ2-1|.|TRBV19|.
CASSAKTSREQFF
TGTGCCAGTAGTGCAAAGACTAGTCGTGAGCAGTTCTTC
>TRBJ1-1|.|TRBV6-6|.
CASSYLGAGVEAFF
TGTGCCAGCAGTTATTTGGGGGCGGGAGTTGAGGCTTTCTTT
>TRBJ1-5|.|TRBV28|.
CASHREQSNQPQHF
TGTGCCAGCCACAGGGAACAGAGCAATCAGCCCCAGCATTTT
>TRBJ2-5|.|TRBV9|.
CASSVVDSETQYF
TGTGCCAGCAGCGTAGTTGACAGCGAGACCCAGTACTTC
>TRBJ1-2|.|TRBV6-4|.
CASSDSSRGGGYGYTF
TGTGCCAGCAGTGACTCGAGCCGGGGAGGAGGCTATGGCTACACCTTC
>TRBJ1-1|.|TRBV7-9|.
CASTVSQGNTEAFF
TGTGCCAGCACCGTCTCTCAGGGCAACACTGAAGCTTTCTTT
>TRBJ1-1|TRBD1|TRBV5-4|.
CASSSGGARTEAFF
TGTGCCAGCAGCTCAGGGGGCGCCCGGACTGAAGCTTTCTTT
>TRBJ1-1|TRBD1|TRBV19|few
CASSKLPGQGGTEAFF
TGTGCCAGTAGTAAACTACCGGGACAGGGGGGAACTGAAGCTTTCTTT
>TRBJ1-2|.|TRBV5-6|.
CASSLGFAGKGYGYTF
TGTGCCAGCAGCTTGGGTTTTGCAGGGAAGGGCTATGGCTACACCTTC
>TRBJ2-7|TRBD2|TRBV10-2|few
CASSETLAGTYEQYF
TGCGCCAGCAGTGAAACGCTAGCGGGAACCTACGAGCAGTACTTC
>TRBJ1-4|TRBD1|TRBV27|few
CASSPPGQFNEKLFF
TGTGCCAGCAGCCCCCCGGGACAGTTTAATGAAAAACTGTTTTTT
>TRBJ2-2|.|TRBV27|.
CASSLTIAGELFF
TGTGCCAGCAGTTTAACGATAGCCGGGGAGCTGTTTTTT
>TRBJ2-7|TRBD2|TRBV25-1|.
CASRTSGSYEQYF
TGTGCCAGCAGGACTAGCGGGAGCTACGAGCAGTACTTC
>TRBJ2-7|.|TRBV7-6|.
CASSLVTGNIRFSYEQYF
TGTGCCAGCAGCTTAGTTACAGGGAACATCCGATTTTCCTACGAGCAGTACTTC
>TRBJ2-6|.|TRBV12-5|.
CASGLVVSSGANVLTF
TGTGCTAGTGGTTTGGTGGTGAGCTCTGGGGCCAACGTCCTGACTTTC